The following is a T cell receptor beta chain sequence with its context. This entry belongs to a study of cytomegalovirus exposure and HLA in healthy donors. PCR employed 60 Vbeta and 13 Jbeta primers. Clones were read by immunoSEQ multiplex PCR, and TCRdb kept only the in-frame ones, dropping some. The sample yields about 90,000 clones, roughly 80% seen once. Trimming left V 1 base short and J 2 bases short, with 4 bases between. The germline V gene encodes CDR1 SQVTM and CDR2 ANQGSEA. CDR3 length: 12 amino acids. Sequenced input: PBMCs. The chain uses TRBV29-1 and TRBJ2-3; the D is unclear. The sequence derives from a man younger than 35 in good health and CMV-seronegative. CDR3 nucleotide sequence: TGCAGCGTTGAAGCTAACACAGATACGCAGTATTTT. Its translation: CSVEANTDTQYF.